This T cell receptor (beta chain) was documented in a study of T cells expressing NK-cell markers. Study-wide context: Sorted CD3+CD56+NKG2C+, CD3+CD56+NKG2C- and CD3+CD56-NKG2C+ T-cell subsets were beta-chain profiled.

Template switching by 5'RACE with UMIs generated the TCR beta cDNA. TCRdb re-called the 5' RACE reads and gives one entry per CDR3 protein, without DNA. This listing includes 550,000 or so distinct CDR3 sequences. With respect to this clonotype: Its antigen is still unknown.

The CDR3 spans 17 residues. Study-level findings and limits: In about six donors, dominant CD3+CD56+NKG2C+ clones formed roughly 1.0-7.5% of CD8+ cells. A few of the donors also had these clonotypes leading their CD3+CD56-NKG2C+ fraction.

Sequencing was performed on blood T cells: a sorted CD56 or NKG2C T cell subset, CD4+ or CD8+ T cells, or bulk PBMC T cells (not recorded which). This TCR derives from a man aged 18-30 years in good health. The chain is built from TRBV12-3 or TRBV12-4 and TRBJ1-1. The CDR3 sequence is CAISLARGAFPDTEAFF.